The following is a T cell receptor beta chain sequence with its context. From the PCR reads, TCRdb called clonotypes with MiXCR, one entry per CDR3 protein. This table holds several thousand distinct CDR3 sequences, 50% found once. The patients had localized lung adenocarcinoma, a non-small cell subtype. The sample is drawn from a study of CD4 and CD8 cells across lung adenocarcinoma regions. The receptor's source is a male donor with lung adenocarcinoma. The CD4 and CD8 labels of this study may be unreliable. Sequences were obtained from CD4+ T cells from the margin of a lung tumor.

The CDR3 DNA sequence: TGTGCCACCAGTGAGACAGGGGAAGGAGAGACCCAGTACTTC. Translated: CATSETGEGETQYF. This chain links TRBV24-1 with TRBJ2-5; 8 nucleotides align to TRBD1. Looked up from germline, CDR1 is KGHDR and CDR2 is SFDVKD. V lost 4 bases, J lost 4 bases, and 4 bases stayed unmatched. The CDR3 has 14 amino acids.